This entry concerns a single T cell receptor (beta chain). These data are taken from a study of blood T cell repertoires in COVID-19. Across the whole study: Samples representing acute and convalescent COVID-19 were sourced from the United States, Italy and Spain.

Trimming removed 0 bases from V and 0 bases from J, with 9 bases in between. Germline loops: CDR1 MNHEY, CDR2 SVGAGI. This CDR3 contains 16 residues. In the original processing: Reference gene primer amplification in the assay estimated nucleated cell counts. Sequencing used immunoSEQ multiplex PCR; TCRdb keeps in-frame clones, though not all of them. V, J and clone size are taken as reported in that table, and D and trimming were inferred from the DNA itself. The sample includes more than 95,000 clones, roughly 79% of them seen just once. The specimen was peripheral blood. The clonotype comes from a woman between 65 and 79 years old with acute or convalescent COVID-19. The chain uses TRBV6-5 and TRBJ1-5, with D possibly matching TRBD1 (5 bases). CDR3 bases: TGTGCCAGCAGTTACTCTAGGGGTTTTAGCAATCAGCCCCAGCATTTT. Amino acid sequence: CASSYSRGFSNQPQHF.